This entry lists 10 T cell receptor beta chains sequenced from one sample in a study of cytomegalovirus exposure and HLA in healthy donors. The PCR had 60 Vbeta and 13 Jbeta primers. The assay was immunoSEQ multiplex PCR, and TCRdb's table has in-frame clones only and misses some. The sample consists of fewer than 200,000 clones, about 70% of them appearing once. Material for sequencing was PBMCs. These receptors all stem from a young woman in good health and CMV-seropositive.

The chain couples TRBV5-1 to TRBJ1-4, with 8 positions matching TRBD1. Trimming took 5 bases from V and 5 from J; bases not matched to a gene: 8. Germline V gives CDR1 SGHRS, CDR2 YFSETQ. CDR3 length: 15 amino acids. DNA for the CDR3: TGCGCCAGCAGGGGCCAGGGGGCGAGGAATGAAAAACTGTTTTTT. Translating it yields CASRGQGARNEKLFF.

The chain links TRBV5-8 to TRBJ2-7; D is uncertain. The CDR3 has 11 residues. Germline CDR1 and CDR2: SGHTS and YDEGEE. The V end lost 1 base, the J end lost 3 bases, and 2 bases lay between the germline ends. Here the CDR3 reads CASSLYYEQYF. CDR3 DNA: TGTGCCAGCAGCTTGTACTACGAGCAGTACTTC.

This chain links TRBV6-5 with TRBJ1-4, with unresolved D. Trimming removed 2 bases at V and 2 bases at J, with 12 bases between. Germline assignment: CDR1 MNHEY and CDR2 SVGAGI. The CDR3 covers 16 residues. CDR3 region: CASSYVAGSTNEKLFF. The CDR3 DNA reads as TGTGCCAGCAGTTACGTCGCGGGCTCGACTAATGAAAAACTGTTTTTT.

The rearrangement joins TRBV14 to TRBJ2-2; tentatively, D is TRBD2 (6 bases). With 3 bases removed from V and 7 bases from J, the gap between germline ends came to 9 bases. The germline V gene has CDR1 SGHDN and CDR2 FVKESK. The CDR3 sequence is 13 residues long. The chain's CDR3 is CASSQTRGGELFF. CDR3 DNA sequence: TGTGCCAGCAGCCAGACTAGGGGCGGGGAGCTGTTTTTT.

The gene calls are TRBV6-1 and TRBJ2-2; D remains ambiguous. The V end lost 4 bases, the J end lost 6 bases, and 12 bases lay between the germline ends. The CDR3 covers 14 residues. Germline V gene data show CDR1 as MNHNS and CDR2 as SASEGT. CDR3 region: CASSGPQVSGELFF. In DNA, the CDR3 is TGTGCCAGCAGTGGACCTCAGGTGTCCGGGGAGCTGTTTTTT.

The V call is TRBV6-1, the J call TRBJ1-5; a possible D gene is TRBD1 (6 bases). CDR3 length: 15 residues. V was trimmed by 4 bases and J by 6 bases, leaving 16 bases between them. Germline V gene lookup returns CDR1 MNHNS and CDR2 SASEGT. The CDR3 coding sequence is TGTGCCAGCAGTGGGGGGGCGGGGGTATTTCAGCCCCAGCATTTT. Translation: CASSGGAGVFQPQHF.

This chain joins TRBV11-1 and TRBJ1-1, with 8 bases that match TRBD1. CDR1 and CDR2 (germline): SGHAT, FQDESV (reference sequence). This CDR3 contains 14 residues. The V gene end was trimmed by 7 bases and the J gene end by 1 base; junction bases not matched to a gene: 5. The CDR3 protein is CASKKTGENTEAFF. The CDR3, as DNA: TGTGCCAGCAAGAAGACAGGGGAGAACACTGAAGCTTTCTTT.

This clone was detected a few times. This chain uses TRBV5-1 with TRBJ2-7; 8 bases align to TRBD2. After removal of 0 bases from V and 10 bases from J, the junction contained 3 bases not matched to a gene. This CDR3 region has 12 residues. Germline CDR1 and CDR2: SGHRS and YFSETQ. CDR3 nucleotide sequence: TGCGCCAGCAGCTTGGCCGGGACTAGACAGTACTTC. It yields the protein CASSLAGTRQYF.

V usage is TRBV30 and J usage is TRBJ1-4, with 7 bases identical to TRBD1. The CDR3 contains 17 residues. V was clipped by 4 bases and J by 2 bases; unmatched bases: 13. The V gene's germline CDR1 is GTSNPN and CDR2 SVGIG (reference sequence). CDR3 sequence reads: CAWIPGTVGPTNEKLFF. The CDR3 DNA sequence: TGTGCCTGGATCCCGGGGACAGTCGGACCTACTAATGAAAAACTGTTTTTT. The full variable domain, completed using reference TRBV30 and TRBJ1-4, is SQTIHQWPATLVQPVGSPLSLECTVEGTSNPNLYWYRQAAGRGLQLLFYSVGIGQISSEVPQNLSASRPQDRQFILSSKKLLLSDSGFYLCAWIPGTVGPTNEKLFFGSGTQLSVL.

The V gene is TRBV29-1, the J gene TRBJ2-5; possibly TRBD1 for D (6 bases). The J call may not be correct, given that the DNA end is closer to TRBJ2-7. Germline CDR1 is SQVTM and CDR2 is ANQGSEA. The CDR3 extends over 13 amino acids. The CDR3 is CSVDEGGSYEQYF. CDR3 bases: TGCAGCGTTGATGAAGGGGGCTCCTACGAGCAGTACTTC.